A selection of T cell receptor beta chains follows, all from one sample in a study of shared clonotypes between healthy human individuals. The protocol was immunoSEQ multiplex PCR, while the TCRdb copy is restricted to in-frame clones and leaves out a portion. Among 2,500,000 or so clones, approximately 90% were seen once, and the ten largest hold about 0.13%. Sequencing input: naive CD4+ T cells sorted from blood. These receptor sequences come from a young man in good health. Both conserved end residues are part of each CDR3. Each record gives: CDR3 protein, J gene, V gene.

CASSTGTGGFYEQYF | TRBJ2-7 | TRBV6-5
CASSLSTPSGRANEQFF | TRBJ2-1 | TRBV7-2
CASSVAGDNSGNTIYF | TRBJ1-3 | TRBV9
CASSHESWRGSYEQYF | TRBJ2-7 | TRBV14
CASSYPTGGINQPQHF | TRBJ1-5 | TRBV6-6
CASRHPRALAGNTGELFF | TRBJ2-2 | TRBV12-2
CASSVGGLQETQYF | TRBJ2-5 | TRBV9
CASRQGVIRETQYF | TRBJ2-5 | TRBV6-1
CATSRGQGGGYTF | TRBJ1-2 | TRBV15
CASSEWRGQLFRGAVF | TRBJ2-2 | TRBV10-2
CASSPGLAAYNEQFF | TRBJ2-1 | TRBV18
CASSPGQASYGYTF | TRBJ1-2 | TRBV18
CASSELGVELTGELFF | TRBJ2-2 | TRBV2
CASRAGTPTGNTIYF | TRBJ1-3 | TRBV6-5
CASSQVGLAVYNEQFF | TRBJ2-1 | TRBV4-1
CASTQQGQGASQPQHF | TRBJ1-5 | TRBV19
CASSIGGATNEKLFF | TRBJ1-4 | TRBV19
CASTVQGERDGYTF | TRBJ1-2 | TRBV4-2
CASSLGSSYNEQFF | TRBJ2-1 | TRBV5-1
CASSWLLAGAYNEQFF | TRBJ2-1 | TRBV7-9
CASSLLGGLTGELFF | TRBJ2-2 | TRBV6-6
CASSKSGEQFF | TRBJ2-1 | TRBV27
CASSLEQGAGNTIYF | TRBJ1-3 | TRBV11-2
CAIGGVYEQYF | TRBJ2-7 | TRBV30